This TCR beta chain stems from a study of blood T cell repertoires in COVID-19. Some clones are missing from TCRdb's copy, which holds only in-frame ones; the method was immunoSEQ multiplex PCR. The table records some 230,000 clones, about 80% of them present only once. Germline lookup yields CDR1 MDHEN and CDR2 SYDVKM. CDR3 length: 13 amino acids. V dropped 7 bases and J dropped 2 bases, with 11 bases sitting between them. This chain links TRBV28 with TRBJ1-1; a weak D match, TRBD1 (6 bases). Sequencing was performed on peripheral blood. This clonotype was sampled from a woman aged 55-69 years with acute or convalescent COVID-19. The CDR3 DNA sequence: TGTGCCAGCACCCCCGGGACAAACACTGAAGCTTTCTTT. This sequence encodes CASTPGTNTEAFF.